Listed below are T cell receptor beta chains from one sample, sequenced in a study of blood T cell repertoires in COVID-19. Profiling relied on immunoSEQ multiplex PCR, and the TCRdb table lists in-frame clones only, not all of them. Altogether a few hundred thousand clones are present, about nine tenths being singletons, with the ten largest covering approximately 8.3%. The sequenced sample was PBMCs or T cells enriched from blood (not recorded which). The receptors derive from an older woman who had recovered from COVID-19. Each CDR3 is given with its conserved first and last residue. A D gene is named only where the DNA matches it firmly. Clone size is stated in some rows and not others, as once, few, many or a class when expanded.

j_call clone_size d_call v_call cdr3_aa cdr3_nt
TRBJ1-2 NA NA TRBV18 CASSPPTVTYGYTF TGTGCCAGCTCACCACCGACAGTTACCTATGGCTACACCTTC
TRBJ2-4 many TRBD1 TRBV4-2 CASSRFWTGGNIQYF TGTGCCAGCAGCCGCTTCTGGACAGGGGGAAACATTCAGTACTTC
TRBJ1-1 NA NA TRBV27 CASSLSGIPGGNTEAFF TGTGCCAGCAGTTTATCTGGCATCCCGGGGGGGAACACTGAAGCTTTCTTT
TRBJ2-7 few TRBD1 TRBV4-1 CASSPQRTGLYEQYF TGCGCCAGCAGCCCGCAGAGGACAGGGCTTTACGAGCAGTACTTC
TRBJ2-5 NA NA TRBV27 CASSLSGIGETQYF TGTGCCAGCAGTTTGTCGGGTATCGGAGAGACCCAGTACTTC
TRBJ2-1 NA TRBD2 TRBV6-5 CASSPGGGRYNEQFF TGTGCCAGCAGTCCCGGGGGGGGAAGGTACAATGAGCAGTTCTTC
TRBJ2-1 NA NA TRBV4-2 CASSQVRSSYNEQFF TGTGCCAGCAGCCAAGTTAGGAGCTCCTACAATGAGCAGTTCTTC
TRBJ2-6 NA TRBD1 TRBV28 CASSLRQGAIGANVLTF TGTGCCAGCAGTTTAAGACAGGGGGCGATCGGGGCCAACGTCCTGACTTTC
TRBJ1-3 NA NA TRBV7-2 CASSSYGNHIYF TGTGCCAGCAGCAGCTACGGGAACCACATATATTTT
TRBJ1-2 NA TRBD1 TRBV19 CASRKGQGAYGYTF TGTGCCAGTAGAAAGGGACAGGGCGCCTATGGCTACACCTTC
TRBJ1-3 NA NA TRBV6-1 CASSEGGFNTIYF TGTGCCAGCAGTGAGGGAGGGTTTAACACCATATATTTT
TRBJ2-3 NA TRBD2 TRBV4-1 CASSQGVGGIPDTQYF TGCGCCAGCAGCCAAGGGGTGGGGGGGATTCCAGATACGCAGTATTTT
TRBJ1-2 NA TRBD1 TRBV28 CASSFTVTGRYYGYTF TGTGCCAGCAGTTTTACAGTGACAGGGCGGTACTATGGCTACACCTTC
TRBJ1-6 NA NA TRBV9 CASSVAYNSPLHF TGTGCCAGCAGCGTCGCCTATAATTCACCCCTCCACTTT
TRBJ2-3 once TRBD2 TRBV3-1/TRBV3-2 CASSQDRLAGSGTDTQYF TGTGCCAGCAGCCAAGATCGGCTAGCGGGTAGCGGCACAGATACGCAGTATTTT
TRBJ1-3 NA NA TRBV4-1 CASSRPTGYSGNTIYF TGCGCCAGCAGCCGACCGACAGGCTACTCTGGAAACACCATATATTTT
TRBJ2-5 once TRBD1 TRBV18 CASSPRTGGRFQETQYF TGTGCCAGCTCACCGAGGACAGGGGGGAGGTTCCAAGAGACCCAGTACTTC
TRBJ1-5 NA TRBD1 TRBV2 CASRPGQLNQPQHF TGTGCCAGCAGGCCGGGACAGCTCAATCAGCCCCAGCATTTT
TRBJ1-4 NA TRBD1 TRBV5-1 CASSTGQGVPEKLFF TGCGCCAGCAGCACCGGACAGGGGGTCCCTGAAAAACTGTTTTTT
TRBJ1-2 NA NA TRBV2 CASSGGDYGYTF TGTGCCAGCAGTGGGGGGGACTATGGCTACACCTTC
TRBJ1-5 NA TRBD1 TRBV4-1 CASSHSWTGILGNQPQHF TGCGCCAGCAGCCATTCATGGACAGGAATCCTTGGCAATCAGCCCCAGCATTTT
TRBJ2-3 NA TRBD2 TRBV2 CASEWRLAGTTDTQYF TGTGCCAGCGAGTGGAGACTAGCGGGGACCACAGATACGCAGTATTTT